This T cell receptor beta chain was found in a study of early T cells in non-severe SARS-CoV-2 infection. Study in general: Bulk RNA from unsorted whole blood was sequenced; chains were unpaired.

Unique molecular identifiers (one per individual cDNA molecule) were attached. TCRdb processed the 5' RACE reads anew with MiXCR; each CDR3 protein has one entry. The table has roughly 50,000 distinct CDR3 sequences, roughly 8% seen once. This clonotype was counted at least ten times. Per the germline V gene, CDR1 is LNHDA and CDR2 is SQIVND (reference sequence). Trimming left V 0 bases short and J 3 bases short, with 11 bases between. This CDR3 contains 16 residues. Sequenced sample: whole blood. This sequence was found in an adult who was a healthcare worker with PCR-confirmed SARS-CoV-2 infection or an uninfected control (not recorded which). The chain uses TRBV19 and TRBJ2-2; tentative D call: TRBD1 (5 bases). The CDR3 nucleotides are TGTGCCAGTAGTATAGATTCTTGGACATACACCGGGGAGCTGTTTTTT. Translating it yields CASSIDSWTYTGELFF.